This entry is about one TCR beta chain. Assay: immunoSEQ multiplex PCR; the TCRdb copy retains only in-frame clones and omits some. The sample has about 130,000 clones, about 88% seen once. The entry originates in a study of blood T cell repertoires in COVID-19. Sequenced material: PBMCs or T cells enriched from blood (not recorded which). The clonotype originates from a woman in her fifties or sixties who had recovered from COVID-19.

The CDR3 DNA follows: TGTGCCAGCAGCTTAGAGGCGGGCAGGGGTAATAATTCACCCCTCCACTTT. Protein: CASSLEAGRGNNSPLHF. The chain couples TRBV11-2 to TRBJ1-6; the D gene is possibly TRBD1 (6 bases). Germline V lookup: CDR1 SGHAT, CDR2 FQNNGV. The CDR3 runs to 17 residues. The germline V and J ends were trimmed by 0 bases and 5 bases, with 14 bases remaining between them. The whole variable domain, filled in from reference TRBV11-2 and TRBJ1-6, reads EAGVAQSPRYKIIEKRQSVAFWCNPISGHATLYWYQQILGQGPKLLIQFQNNGVVDDSQLPKDRFSAERLKGVDSTLKIQPAKLEDSAVYLCASSLEAGRGNNSPLHFGNGTRLTVT.